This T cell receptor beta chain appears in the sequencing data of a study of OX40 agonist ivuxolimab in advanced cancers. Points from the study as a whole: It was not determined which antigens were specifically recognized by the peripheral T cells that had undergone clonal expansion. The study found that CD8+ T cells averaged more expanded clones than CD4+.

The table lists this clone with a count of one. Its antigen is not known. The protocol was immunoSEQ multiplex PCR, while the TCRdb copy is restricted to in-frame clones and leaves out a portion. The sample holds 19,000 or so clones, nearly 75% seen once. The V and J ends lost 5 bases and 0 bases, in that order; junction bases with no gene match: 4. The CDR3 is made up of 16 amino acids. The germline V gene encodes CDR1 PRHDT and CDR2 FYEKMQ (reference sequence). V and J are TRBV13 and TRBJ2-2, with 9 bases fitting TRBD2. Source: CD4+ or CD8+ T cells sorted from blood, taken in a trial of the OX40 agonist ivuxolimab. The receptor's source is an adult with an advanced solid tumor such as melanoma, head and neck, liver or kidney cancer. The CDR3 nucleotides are TGTGCCAGCAGCCCACGGACTAGCGCGAACACCGGGGAGCTGTTTTTT. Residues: CASSPRTSANTGELFF.